This entry is about one T cell receptor beta chain. This entry belongs to a study of cytomegalovirus exposure and HLA in healthy donors. Overall study context: Findings of an earlier analysis included over 95 million unique TCR beta sequences from some 180 million T cells.

Primers included in the PCR were 60 Vbeta and 13 Jbeta primers. Produced via immunoSEQ multiplex PCR; TCRdb's table is partial and in-frame only. The sample includes 50,000 to 65,000 clones, approximately 77% of them seen just once. CDR3 length: 15 residues. The ends lost 2 bases at V and 5 bases at J; junction bases unmatched: 3. Germline V lookup: CDR1 GTSNPN, CDR2 SVGIG (reference sequence). Nominally healthy donors were sampled, though unrecorded immune exposures were likely. Sequenced input: PBMCs. The chain carries TRBV30 and TRBJ2-2, with TRBD2 matching over 12 bases. The TCR was taken from a woman aged 18-30 years in good health and CMV-seronegative. The DNA of the CDR3 is TGTGCCTGGAGTTCTAGCGGGAGGGTTACCGGGGAGCTGTTTTTT. It yields the protein CAWSSSGRVTGELFF.